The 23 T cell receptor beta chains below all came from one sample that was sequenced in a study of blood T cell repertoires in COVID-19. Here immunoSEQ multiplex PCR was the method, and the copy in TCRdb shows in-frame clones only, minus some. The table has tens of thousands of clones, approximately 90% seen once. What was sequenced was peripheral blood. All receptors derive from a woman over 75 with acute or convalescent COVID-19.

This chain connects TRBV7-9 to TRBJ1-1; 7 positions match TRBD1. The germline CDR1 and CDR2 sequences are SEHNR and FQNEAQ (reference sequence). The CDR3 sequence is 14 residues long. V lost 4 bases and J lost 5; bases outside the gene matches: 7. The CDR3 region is CASSSVEGATEAFF. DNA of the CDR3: TGTGCCAGCAGCTCAGTGGAGGGGGCAACTGAAGCTTTCTTT.

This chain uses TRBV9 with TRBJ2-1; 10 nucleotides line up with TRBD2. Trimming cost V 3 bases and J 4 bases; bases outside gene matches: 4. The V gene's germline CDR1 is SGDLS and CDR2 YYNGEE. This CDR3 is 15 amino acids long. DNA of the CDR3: TGTGCCAGCAGCGCCGCTAGCGGGAGTTACAATGAGCAGTTCTTC. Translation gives CASSAASGSYNEQFF. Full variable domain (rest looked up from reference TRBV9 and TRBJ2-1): DSGVTQTPKHLITATGQRVTLRCSPRSGDLSVYWYQQSLDQGLQFLIQYYNGEERAKGNILERFSAQQFPDLHSELNLSSLELGDSALYFCASSAASGSYNEQFFGPGTRLTVL.

This CDR3 reads CASSSGLSYEQYF. The DNA for the CDR3 is TGTGCCAGCAGCTCAGGACTTTCCTACGAGCAGTACTTC. The gene calls are TRBV7-8 and TRBJ2-7; a possible D gene is TRBD2 (5 bases). From germline, CDR1 is SGHVS and CDR2 FQNEAQ. V lost 4 bases to trimming and J lost 1 base, with 8 bases between them. The length of the CDR3 is 13 residues.

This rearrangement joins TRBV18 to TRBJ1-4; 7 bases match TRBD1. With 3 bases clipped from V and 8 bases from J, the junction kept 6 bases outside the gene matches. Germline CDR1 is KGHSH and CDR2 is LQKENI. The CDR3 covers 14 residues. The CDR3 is CASSPDRVSEKLFF. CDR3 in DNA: TGTGCCAGCTCACCTGACAGGGTATCCGAAAAACTGTTTTTT.

CDR3 nucleotides: TGTGCCAGTAGCCCCGAGGAGTGGGTTGGCTACACCTTC. Encoded protein: CASSPEEWVGYTF. The gene calls are TRBV19 and TRBJ1-2; D remains unclear. Per germline, CDR1 LNHDA and CDR2 SQIVND (reference sequence). The CDR3 has 13 residues. Trimming took off 6 bases at V and 7 bases at J, with 15 bases between the two ends.

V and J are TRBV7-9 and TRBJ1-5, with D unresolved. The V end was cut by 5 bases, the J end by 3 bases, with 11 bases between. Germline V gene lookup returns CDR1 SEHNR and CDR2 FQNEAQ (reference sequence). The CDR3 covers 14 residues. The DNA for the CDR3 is TGTGCCAGCAGCCGCGGGAAGGACAATCAGCCCCAGCATTTT. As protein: CASSRGKDNQPQHF.

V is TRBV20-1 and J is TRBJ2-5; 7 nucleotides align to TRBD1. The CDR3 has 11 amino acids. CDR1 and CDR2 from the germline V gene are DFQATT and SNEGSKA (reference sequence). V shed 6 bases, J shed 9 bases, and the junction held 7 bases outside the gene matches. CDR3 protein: CSALGQRAQYF. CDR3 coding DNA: TGCAGTGCCTTGGGACAGCGTGCCCAGTACTTC.

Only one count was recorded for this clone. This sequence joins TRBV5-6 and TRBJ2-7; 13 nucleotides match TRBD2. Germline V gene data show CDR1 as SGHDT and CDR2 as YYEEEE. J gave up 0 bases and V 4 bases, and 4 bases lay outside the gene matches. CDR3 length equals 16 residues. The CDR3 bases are TGTGCCAGCAGCGAGGGACTAGCGGGAAGCTCCTACGAGCAGTACTTC. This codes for CASSEGLAGSSYEQYF.

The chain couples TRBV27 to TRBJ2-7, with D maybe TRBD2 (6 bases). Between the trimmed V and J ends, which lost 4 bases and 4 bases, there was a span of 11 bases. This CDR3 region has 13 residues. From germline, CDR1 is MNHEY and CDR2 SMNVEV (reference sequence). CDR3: CASSSGGWYEQYF. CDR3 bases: TGTGCCAGCAGTTCCGGGGGTTGGTACGAGCAGTACTTC.

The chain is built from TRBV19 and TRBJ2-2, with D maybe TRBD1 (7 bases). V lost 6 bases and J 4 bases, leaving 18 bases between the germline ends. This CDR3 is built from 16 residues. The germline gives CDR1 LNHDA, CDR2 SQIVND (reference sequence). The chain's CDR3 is CASRRDSLNPTGELFF. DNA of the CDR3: TGTGCCAGTAGGCGGGACAGCTTAAACCCCACCGGGGAGCTGTTTTTT.

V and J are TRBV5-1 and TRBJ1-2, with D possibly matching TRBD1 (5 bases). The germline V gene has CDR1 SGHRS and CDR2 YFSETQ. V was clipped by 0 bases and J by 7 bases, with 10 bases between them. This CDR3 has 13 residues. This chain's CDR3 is CASSLAGRSGYTF. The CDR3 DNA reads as TGCGCCAGCAGCTTGGCAGGGCGGAGTGGCTACACCTTC.

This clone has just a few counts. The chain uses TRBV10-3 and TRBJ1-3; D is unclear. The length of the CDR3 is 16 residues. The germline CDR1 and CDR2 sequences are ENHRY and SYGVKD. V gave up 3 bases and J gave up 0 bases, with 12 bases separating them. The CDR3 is CAISEPRRLSGNTIYF. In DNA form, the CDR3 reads TGTGCCATCAGTGAACCCCGGAGACTCTCTGGAAACACCATATATTTT.

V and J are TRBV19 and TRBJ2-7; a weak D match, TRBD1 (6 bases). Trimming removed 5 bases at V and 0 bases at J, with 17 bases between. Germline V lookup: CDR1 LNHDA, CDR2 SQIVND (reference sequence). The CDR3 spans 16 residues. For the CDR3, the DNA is TGTGCCAGTAGTGCCTCCGGGACAAGAAGCTCCTACGAGCAGTACTTC. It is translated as CASSASGTRSSYEQYF.

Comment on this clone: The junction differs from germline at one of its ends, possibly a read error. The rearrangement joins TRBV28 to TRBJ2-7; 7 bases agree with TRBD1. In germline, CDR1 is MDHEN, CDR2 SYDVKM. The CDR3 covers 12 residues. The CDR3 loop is CATGRPSYEQYF. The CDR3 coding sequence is TGCGCGACAGGGCGGCCCTCCTACGAGCAGTACTTC. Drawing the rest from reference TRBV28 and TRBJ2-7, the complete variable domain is DVKVTQSSRYLVKRTGEKVFLECVQDMDHENMFWYRQDPGLGLRLIYFSYDVKMKEKGDIPEGYSVSREKKERFSLILESASTNQTSMYLCATGRPSYEQYFGPGTRLTVT.

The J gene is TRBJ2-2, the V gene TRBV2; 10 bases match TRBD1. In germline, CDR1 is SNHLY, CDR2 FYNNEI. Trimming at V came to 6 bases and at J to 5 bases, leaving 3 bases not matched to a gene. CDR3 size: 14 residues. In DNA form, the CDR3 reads TGTGCCAGCAGCCGGGACAGGGGTACCGGGGAGCTGTTTTTT. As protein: CASSRDRGTGELFF.

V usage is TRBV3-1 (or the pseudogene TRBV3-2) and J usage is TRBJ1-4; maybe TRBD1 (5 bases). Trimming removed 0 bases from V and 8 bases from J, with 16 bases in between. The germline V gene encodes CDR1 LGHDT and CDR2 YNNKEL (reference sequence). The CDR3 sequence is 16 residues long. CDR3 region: CASSQDRGTWEEKLFF. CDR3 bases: TGTGCCAGCAGCCAAGATCGGGGGACCTGGGAAGAAAAACTGTTTTTT.

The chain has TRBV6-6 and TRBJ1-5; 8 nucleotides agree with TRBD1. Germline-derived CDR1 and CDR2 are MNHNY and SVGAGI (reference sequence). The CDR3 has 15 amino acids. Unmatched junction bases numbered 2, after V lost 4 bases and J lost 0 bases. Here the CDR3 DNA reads TGTGCCAGCAGTTTAGGACAGGGTAGCAATCAGCCCCAGCATTTT. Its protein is CASSLGQGSNQPQHF.

The CDR3 nucleotides are TGTGCCAGCAGACTTAACAGCTATGGCTACACCTTC. Its protein product is CASRLNSYGYTF. J is TRBJ1-2 and V is TRBV7-9; unclear D gene. With 6 bases removed from V and 4 bases from J, the gap between germline ends came to 9 bases. Germline V CDR1 and CDR2: SEHNR, FQNEAQ (reference sequence). CDR3 size: 12 residues.

The CDR3 loop is CAISESKTSGYQETQYF. CDR3 DNA sequence: TGTGCCATCAGTGAGTCTAAGACTAGCGGGTACCAAGAGACCCAGTACTTC. The chain joins TRBV10-3 to TRBJ2-5; 10 bases fit TRBD2. In germline, CDR1 is ENHRY, CDR2 SYGVKD. This CDR3 comprises 17 residues. V lost 0 bases to trimming and J lost 0 bases; unmatched junction nucleotides: 4.

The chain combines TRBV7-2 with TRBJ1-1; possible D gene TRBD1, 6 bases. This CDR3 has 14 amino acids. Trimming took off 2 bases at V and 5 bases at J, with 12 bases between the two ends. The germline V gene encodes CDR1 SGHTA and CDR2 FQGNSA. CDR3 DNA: TGTGCCAGCAGCTTAACTACAGGGCAGACTGAAGCTTTCTTT. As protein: CASSLTTGQTEAFF.

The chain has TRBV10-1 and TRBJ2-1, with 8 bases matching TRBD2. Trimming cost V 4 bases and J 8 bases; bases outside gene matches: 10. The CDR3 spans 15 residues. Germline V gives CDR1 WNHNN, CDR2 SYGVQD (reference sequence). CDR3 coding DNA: TGCGCCAGCAGTGTGGGGACTAGAGCCACGGATGAGCAGTTCTTC. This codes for CASSVGTRATDEQFF.

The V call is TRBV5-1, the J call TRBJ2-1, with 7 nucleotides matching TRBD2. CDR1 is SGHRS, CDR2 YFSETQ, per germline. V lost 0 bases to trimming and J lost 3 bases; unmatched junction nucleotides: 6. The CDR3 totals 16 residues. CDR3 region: CASSLVLAAVYNEQFF. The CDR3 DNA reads TGCGCCAGCAGCTTGGTCCTAGCGGCGGTCTACAATGAGCAGTTCTTC.

In DNA form, the CDR3 reads TGTGCCAGCAGCGTAGAGGGAGGGCTAAATTCACCCCTCCACTTT. Protein product: CASSVEGGLNSPLHF. The chain links TRBV9 to TRBJ1-6; no firm D call. Per the germline V gene, CDR1 is SGDLS and CDR2 is YYNGEE. The CDR3 covers 15 residues. Deletions cut 0 bases from V and 7 bases from J, with 11 bases between.